The rows below give T cell receptor beta chains drawn from one sample of a study of blood T cells in healthy people across ages. TCRdb redid the calling of the 5' RACE reads with MiXCR, one entry per CDR3 protein. The profile shows about 780,000 distinct CDR3 sequences, roughly 24% of them singletons. These data were also filed under a second study, of T cells of mothers and their children.

Sequencing was done on a sample of blood. The receptors originated from a boy aged 5 to 17 in good health. CDR3s include the opening cysteine and the closing phenylalanine or tryptophan. D genes are given only for firm matches. The size of a clone is reported for some rows only, either as once, few or many, or as a class for expanded clones.

abundance,d_gene,j_gene,v_gene,CDR3nt,CDR3aa
.,.,TRBJ1-2,TRBV7-6,TGTGCCAGCAGCTCTGAGACAGGATCCTATGGCTACACCTTC,CASSSETGSYGYTF
.,.,TRBJ1-6,TRBV10-3,TGTGCCATCGGAGGCAGTGCCTCCTATAATTCACCCCTCCACTTT,CAIGGSASYNSPLHF
many,.,TRBJ1-1,TRBV20-1,TGCAGTGCTTTCAGGGCAGGGGAGGGTACTGAAGCTTTCTTT,CSAFRAGEGTEAFF
.,.,TRBJ2-1,TRBV18,TGTGCCAGCTCATCAATCTATAGGGCAGGGAAGGACAATGAGCAGTTCTTC,CASSSIYRAGKDNEQFF
.,TRBD1,TRBJ1-1,TRBV7-9,TGTGCCAGCAGCTTCCTCAGGGGGCGGACTGAAGCTTTCTTT,CASSFLRGRTEAFF
few,TRBD1,TRBJ1-1,TRBV2,TGTGCCAGCAGTGCTCATCGGGACAGGCTGAACACTGAAGCTTTCTTT,CASSAHRDRLNTEAFF
.,.,TRBJ2-5,TRBV5-1,TGCGCCAGCTACCCGAGGCGGGGAGAGACCCAGTACTTC,CASYPRRGETQYF
few,TRBD2,TRBJ2-3,TRBV5-1,TGCGCCAGCAGCGGACTAGCGGGGGGGCCAGATACGCAGTGTTTT,CASSGLAGGPDTQCF
.,TRBD2,TRBJ2-5,TRBV9,TGTGCCAGCAGCGTAGAAGGGCAGCGGGGGGCCCAAGAGACCCAGTACTTC,CASSVEGQRGAQETQYF
.,.,TRBJ1-2,TRBV28,TGTGCCAGCAGTCCCGCCCTGGGATTTCGCTACACCTTC,CASSPALGFRYTF
few,TRBD2,TRBJ2-5,TRBV27,TGTGCCAGCAGTCCGGGGGGGCGGGGAGAGACCCAGTACTTC,CASSPGGRGETQYF
.,.,TRBJ2-3,TRBV2,TGTGCCAGCAGCGAACGACTGCGCACAGATACGCAGTATTTT,CASSERLRTDTQYF
.,.,TRBJ2-1,TRBV7-3,TGTGCCAGCAGCTTAACTTGGGGGGTCGGCGATGAGCAGTTCTTC,CASSLTWGVGDEQFF
.,.,TRBJ2-7,TRBV5-1,TGCGCCAGCAGTGACCTTCTAGGGACGGGGAGCAGCGAGCAGTACTTC,CASSDLLGTGSSEQYF
few,TRBD1,TRBJ2-1,TRBV14,TGTGCCAGCAGCCAGCCGGGACAGGGCGGTGTAGGGCAGTTCTTC,CASSQPGQGGVGQFF
few,TRBD1,TRBJ2-5,TRBV27,TGTGCCAGCAGGCACAGGGGGTCGGGAAGTGAGCAGTACTTC,CASRHRGSGSEQYF
few,TRBD1,TRBJ2-5,TRBV20-1,TGCAGTGCTCCCACGACAGGGGGCGAGACCCAGTACTTC,CSAPTTGGETQYF
few,.,TRBJ2-7,TRBV5-1,TGCGCCAGCAGCTTGGAGTCAGCCTACGAGCAGTACTTC,CASSLESAYEQYF
few,.,TRBJ1-4,TRBV6-5,TGTGCCAGCAGTTCCTGGGTTGGGGGACTGTTTTTT,CASSSWVGGLFF
few,TRBD2,TRBJ2-1,TRBV7-9,TGTGCCAGCAGCTTAAGCGGGGGGGCTTTCCATGAGCAGTTCTTC,CASSLSGGAFHEQFF
.,TRBD1,TRBJ1-2,TRBV12-3/TRBV12-4,TGCGCCAGCAGCTTCGGGACAGGGGGAGGCTACACCTTC,CASSFGTGGGYTF
.,.,TRBJ1-1,TRBV29-1,TGCAGCGTGGATTACAGGGCCACTGAAGCTTTCTTT,CSVDYRATEAFF
once,.,TRBJ2-5,TRBV6-5,TGTGCCAGCAGCCCAAAGACAGACTGCTACCAAGAGACCCAGTACTTT,CASSPKTDCYQETQYF
.,TRBD1,TRBJ2-4,TRBV12-5,TGTGTTAGTGAGGATCCCCGGGACAGGGGAGACAAAAACATTCAGTACTTC,CVSEDPRDRGDKNIQYF
few,.,TRBJ2-5,TRBV20-1,TGCAGTGCTAGTCCCGAGTGGGAGACCCAGTACTTC,CSASPEWETQYF
.,TRBD2,TRBJ2-5,TRBV11-2,TGTGCCAGCAGCGCCGGGGGGAATACCGGGGAGACCCAGTACTTC,CASSAGGNTGETQYF
.,.,TRBJ2-7,TRBV6-5,TGTGCCAGCAGTCGACAGTCCAGCTCCTACGAGCAGTACTTC,CASSRQSSSYEQYF
many,.,TRBJ2-5,TRBV12-3/TRBV12-4,TGTGCCAGCAGTTTGTGGCAGGGCCTCCAGACCCAGTACTTC,CASSLWQGLQTQYF
.,.,TRBJ1-2,TRBV6-1,TGTGCCAGCAGTGAAGGTTCGGGTTATGGCTACACCTTC,CASSEGSGYGYTF
.,TRBD2,TRBJ2-3,TRBV6-5,TGTGCCAGCAGTTGGACTAGCGGGAGCGCCTCTGTCACAGATACGCAGTATTTT,CASSWTSGSASVTDTQYF
few,.,TRBJ1-2,TRBV5-1,TGCGCCAGCGGTTACCTTGATGGCTACACCTTC,CASGYLDGYTF
.,.,TRBJ1-6,TRBV7-9,TGTGCCAGCAGCCCCCACGTGGCAGGGTCTAATTCACCCCTCCACTTT,CASSPHVAGSNSPLHF
many,TRBD1,TRBJ2-4,TRBV12-3/TRBV12-4,TGTGCCAGCAGTTCAGGGGGCAAAAACATTCAGTACTTC,CASSSGGKNIQYF
.,.,TRBJ1-2,TRBV18,TGTGCCAGCTCACCACGGCACTATGGCTACACCTTC,CASSPRHYGYTF
few,TRBD2,TRBJ2-1,TRBV5-4,TGTGCCAGCAGCTTGGTCCTAGCGGGGGACAATGAGCAGTTCTTC,CASSLVLAGDNEQFF
.,TRBD2,TRBJ2-1,TRBV12-3/TRBV12-4,TGTGCCAGCAGTCCCCGGACTAGCGGGGGAGTTAAGGGAAATGAGCAGTTCTTC,CASSPRTSGGVKGNEQFF
.,.,TRBJ1-1,TRBV5-1,TGCGCCAGCAGCCCCATAACCTCTGGGCCTGAAGCTTTCTTT,CASSPITSGPEAFF
few,TRBD2,TRBJ2-7,TRBV5-1,TGCGCCAGCAGCTTGCCAACTAGCGGGGTCGACGAGCAGTACTTC,CASSLPTSGVDEQYF
.,.,TRBJ2-5,TRBV5-1,TGCGCCAGCAGCTTGTTCGGGGTAGCGGAAGAGACCCAGTACTTC,CASSLFGVAEETQYF
.,.,TRBJ2-3,TRBV4-1,TGCGCCAGCAGCCAATTAGGAAAGGCAGATACGCAGTATTTT,CASSQLGKADTQYF
.,.,TRBJ1-4,TRBV20-1,TGCAGTGCTTTGGAGGGTAGGGATGAAAAACTGTTTTTT,CSALEGRDEKLFF
.,.,TRBJ1-3,TRBV7-6,TGTGCCAGCAGCCCAGACGGACAGCCCTCTGGAAACACCATATATTTT,CASSPDGQPSGNTIYF
few,.,TRBJ2-5,TRBV6-6,TGTGCCAGCAGTTACTCTGTGGTAGGAGAGACCCAGTACTTC,CASSYSVVGETQYF
many,TRBD2,TRBJ2-3,TRBV20-1,TGCAGTGCTAGAGCCGCAGGACTAGCGGGGGCCCCTACGCAGTATTTT,CSARAAGLAGAPTQYF
.,TRBD1,TRBJ2-2,TRBV12-3/TRBV12-4,TGTGCCAGCAGCGGACAGGGGACAGGCACCGGGGAGCTGTTTTTT,CASSGQGTGTGELFF
few,.,TRBJ2-3,TRBV20-1,TGCAGTGCTAGAGATCTCGGACGCCCTTCCACAGATACGCAGTATTTT,CSARDLGRPSTDTQYF
.,TRBD2,TRBJ2-1,TRBV5-1,TGCGCCAGCAGCTTGCTAGCGGGGGAGGGTTTCCGGGAGCAGTTCTTC,CASSLLAGEGFREQFF
.,.,TRBJ1-2,TRBV7-9,TGTGCCAGCAGCACCCAGGGAGTCTATGGCTACACCTTC,CASSTQGVYGYTF
.,.,TRBJ2-1,TRBV19,TGTGCCAGTAGTGCGGGATTTGACAATGAGCAGTTCTTC,CASSAGFDNEQFF
.,.,TRBJ2-7,TRBV12-3/TRBV12-4,TGTGCCAGCAGTTTTACAGGGATTTTGTCCTACGAGCAGTACTTC,CASSFTGILSYEQYF
few,.,TRBJ2-1,TRBV20-1,TGCAGTGCTAGCACTAGCAACTCAAATGAGCAGTTCTTC,CSASTSNSNEQFF
.,TRBD1,TRBJ2-3,TRBV5-1,TGCGCCAGCAGAATTACCCTGACAGGGCGAGGCACAGATACGCAGTATTTT,CASRITLTGRGTDTQYF